A selection of T cell receptor beta chains follows, all from one sample in a study of T cell responses to AZD1222 COVID-19 vaccine. TCRdb's copy holds only in-frame clones and misses some; the assay was immunoSEQ multiplex PCR. Of 85,000 to 90,000 clones listed, roughly 88% are singletons. Sequenced here: peripheral blood, sampled on day 0 of MenACWY control vaccination. These TCRs come from an adult in good health. CDR3s include the opening cysteine and the closing phenylalanine or tryptophan. A D gene is named only where the DNA matches it firmly. Not all rows give a size; the values are once, few, many and, for expanded clones, a class.

abundance: NA; v_gene: TRBV6-1; d_gene: NA; j_gene: TRBJ2-7; CDR3nt: TGTGCCAGCAGTGAACAGTGGGAATCGTTTCCCTACGAGCAGTACTTC; CDR3aa: CASSEQWESFPYEQYF
abundance: NA; v_gene: TRBV10-3; d_gene: NA; j_gene: TRBJ1-5; CDR3nt: TGTGCCATCAGTGACTCCGGGGGCAATCAGCCCCAGCATTTT; CDR3aa: CAISDSGGNQPQHF
abundance: NA; v_gene: TRBV19; d_gene: TRBD1; j_gene: TRBJ2-2; CDR3nt: TGTGCCAGTAGTGTATGGACAGGGGTCACCGGGGAGCTGTTTTTT; CDR3aa: CASSVWTGVTGELFF
abundance: NA; v_gene: TRBV15; d_gene: NA; j_gene: TRBJ1-5; CDR3nt: TGTGCCACCAGCAGAGAACGGGGACAGCCCCAGCATTTT; CDR3aa: CATSRERGQPQHF
abundance: NA; v_gene: TRBV6-1; d_gene: NA; j_gene: TRBJ1-1; CDR3nt: TGTGCCAGCAGTGATGTGGGGGAGATGAACACTGAAGCTTTCTTT; CDR3aa: CASSDVGEMNTEAFF
abundance: NA; v_gene: TRBV3-1/TRBV3-2; d_gene: NA; j_gene: TRBJ1-2; CDR3nt: TGTGCCAGCAGCCCCATCCGGGACATCTATGGCTACACCTTC; CDR3aa: CASSPIRDIYGYTF
abundance: NA; v_gene: TRBV5-5; d_gene: NA; j_gene: TRBJ2-7; CDR3nt: TGTGCCAGCAGCTTGTCCCACCCCGACCTCTACGAGCAGTACTTC; CDR3aa: CASSLSHPDLYEQYF
abundance: NA; v_gene: TRBV27; d_gene: TRBD1; j_gene: TRBJ2-2; CDR3nt: TGTGCCAGCCGGGGACAGGGGGGAACCGGGGAGCTGTTTTTT; CDR3aa: CASRGQGGTGELFF
abundance: NA; v_gene: TRBV7-8; d_gene: NA; j_gene: TRBJ1-1; CDR3nt: TGTGCCAGCAGCTTAGGGGCGGTGAACACTGAAGCTTTCTTT; CDR3aa: CASSLGAVNTEAFF
abundance: NA; v_gene: TRBV6-1; d_gene: TRBD2; j_gene: TRBJ2-1; CDR3nt: TGTGCCAGCAGTGAAGCTCTACTACCACTAGCGGGGGGGCGAGGTGAGCAGTTCTTC; CDR3aa: CASSEALLPLAGGRGEQFF
abundance: NA; v_gene: TRBV4-1; d_gene: TRBD2; j_gene: TRBJ2-7; CDR3nt: TGCGCCAGCAGCCCCACCGTAGCGGGGGCCTCCAAAGGGTCCTACGAGCAGTACTTC; CDR3aa: CASSPTVAGASKGSYEQYF
abundance: NA; v_gene: TRBV5-6; d_gene: NA; j_gene: TRBJ1-4; CDR3nt: TGTGCCAGCAGCTTGGCCCAGGAGGGGAGGGGTGAAAAACTGTTTTTT; CDR3aa: CASSLAQEGRGEKLFF
abundance: NA; v_gene: TRBV28; d_gene: TRBD1; j_gene: TRBJ1-5; CDR3nt: TGTGCCAGCAGTTTATTTGCGTTTAGGGGGCGGGGGGATCAGCCCCAGCATTTT; CDR3aa: CASSLFAFRGRGDQPQHF
abundance: NA; v_gene: TRBV5-8; d_gene: TRBD2; j_gene: TRBJ2-1; CDR3nt: TGTGCCAGCAGCTTGAAAGTGACTAGCGAGGATGAGCAGTTCTTC; CDR3aa: CASSLKVTSEDEQFF
abundance: NA; v_gene: TRBV6-5; d_gene: TRBD1; j_gene: TRBJ1-5; CDR3nt: TGTGCCAGCACGGGACAGGGCAATCAGCCCCAGCATTTT; CDR3aa: CASTGQGNQPQHF
abundance: NA; v_gene: TRBV15; d_gene: TRBD1; j_gene: TRBJ1-4; CDR3nt: TGTGCCACCAGCAGATACGGGACAGGGGAAACGAGAAAACTGTTTTTT; CDR3aa: CATSRYGTGETRKLFF
abundance: once; v_gene: TRBV28; d_gene: NA; j_gene: TRBJ2-3; CDR3nt: TGTGCCAGCAGGGGGCCCGGAGATACGCAGTATTTT; CDR3aa: CASRGPGDTQYF
abundance: NA; v_gene: TRBV2; d_gene: TRBD1; j_gene: TRBJ1-4; CDR3nt: TGTGCCAGCAGCACCTCGGACAGGACCTCTGCAACTAATGAAAAACTGTTTTTT; CDR3aa: CASSTSDRTSATNEKLFF
abundance: NA; v_gene: TRBV28; d_gene: NA; j_gene: TRBJ1-6; CDR3nt: TGTGCAGCGGCGGGGGGTATGGGGACTAGCTCCTATAATTCACCCCTCCACTTT; CDR3aa: CAAAGGMGTSSYNSPLHF
abundance: NA; v_gene: TRBV30; d_gene: NA; j_gene: TRBJ1-2; CDR3nt: TGTGCCTGGGTACAGGCGTCAATGGCTAACTATGGCTACACCTTC; CDR3aa: CAWVQASMANYGYTF
abundance: NA; v_gene: TRBV12-5; d_gene: NA; j_gene: TRBJ1-1; CDR3nt: TGTGCTAGTGTTTACCTGACAGCGAACACTGAAGCTTTCTTT; CDR3aa: CASVYLTANTEAFF
abundance: few; v_gene: TRBV7-9; d_gene: TRBD1; j_gene: TRBJ2-7; CDR3nt: TGTGCCAGCAGCCGAGGACAGGCCGGCGAGCAGTACTTC; CDR3aa: CASSRGQAGEQYF
abundance: NA; v_gene: TRBV28; d_gene: NA; j_gene: TRBJ1-2; CDR3nt: TGTGCCAGCAGCCCCCCGGGGGAGGGCTACACCTTC; CDR3aa: CASSPPGEGYTF
abundance: NA; v_gene: TRBV19; d_gene: NA; j_gene: TRBJ1-2; CDR3nt: TGTGCCAGTAGTTCCGGGGGCGGCTACTATGGCTACACCTTC; CDR3aa: CASSSGGGYYGYTF
abundance: NA; v_gene: TRBV3-1/TRBV3-2; d_gene: TRBD1; j_gene: TRBJ1-2; CDR3nt: TGTGCCAGCAGCCAAGGGGACAGAAATAACTATGGCTACACCTTC; CDR3aa: CASSQGDRNNYGYTF
abundance: NA; v_gene: TRBV19; d_gene: NA; j_gene: TRBJ1-5; CDR3nt: TGTGCCAGTAGCAGCCGGGACGGGTTCAATCAGCCCCAGCATTTT; CDR3aa: CASSSRDGFNQPQHF
abundance: NA; v_gene: TRBV3-1/TRBV3-2; d_gene: TRBD1; j_gene: TRBJ1-4; CDR3nt: TGTGCCAGCAGCCAAGATCCCGGGACAGGCGGGGAAAAACTGTTTTTT; CDR3aa: CASSQDPGTGGEKLFF
abundance: NA; v_gene: TRBV5-4; d_gene: TRBD1; j_gene: TRBJ1-6; CDR3nt: TGTGCCAGCAGCTTCCGACAGGGGGAGAATTCACCCCTCCACTTT; CDR3aa: CASSFRQGENSPLHF
abundance: once; v_gene: TRBV7-9; d_gene: TRBD1; j_gene: TRBJ2-1; CDR3nt: TGTGCCAGCAGCTTAGGGGGGCAGGGGGCCGTGAATGAGCAGTTCTTC; CDR3aa: CASSLGGQGAVNEQFF
abundance: NA; v_gene: TRBV10-3; d_gene: NA; j_gene: TRBJ1-4; CDR3nt: TGTGCCATCAGTGAGTCTCGGGTAAATGAAAAACTGTTTTTT; CDR3aa: CAISESRVNEKLFF
abundance: NA; v_gene: TRBV18; d_gene: TRBD1; j_gene: TRBJ2-2; CDR3nt: TGTGCCAGCTCAGAGGTTCTGACAGGGACCGGCGGGGAGCTGTTTTTT; CDR3aa: CASSEVLTGTGGELFF
abundance: NA; v_gene: TRBV13; d_gene: TRBD1; j_gene: TRBJ2-2; CDR3nt: TGTGCCAGCATATTAACCGGGACAGGGGTCACCGGGGAGCTGTTTTTT; CDR3aa: CASILTGTGVTGELFF
abundance: NA; v_gene: TRBV7-2; d_gene: TRBD1; j_gene: TRBJ2-1; CDR3nt: TGTGCCAGCAGCTTAGAAGGGGGCAGGGGTTCCTACAATGAGCAGTTCTTC; CDR3aa: CASSLEGGRGSYNEQFF
abundance: NA; v_gene: TRBV5-8; d_gene: NA; j_gene: TRBJ2-1; CDR3nt: TGTGCCAGCAGCCTGAACAGGGATGGGGAGCAGTTCTTC; CDR3aa: CASSLNRDGEQFF
abundance: NA; v_gene: TRBV6-5; d_gene: TRBD1; j_gene: TRBJ1-1; CDR3nt: TGTGCCAGCAGTTACTCGTTCAGGGGGCTAGCTTTCTTT; CDR3aa: CASSYSFRGLAFF
abundance: NA; v_gene: TRBV27; d_gene: TRBD2; j_gene: TRBJ2-3; CDR3nt: TGTGCCAGCAGTCGAGATAGCGGGGCTGGAGATACGCAGTATTTT; CDR3aa: CASSRDSGAGDTQYF
abundance: NA; v_gene: TRBV30; d_gene: NA; j_gene: TRBJ1-5; CDR3nt: TGTGCCTGGAGTACTGGCGGTAGCAATCAGCCCCAGCATTTT; CDR3aa: CAWSTGGSNQPQHF